This TCR beta chain was observed in a study of spatial heterogeneity in lung cancer. As for the study in general: Unique TCR and UMI combinations averaged more than ten appearances each in raw reads.

Each CDR3 protein is one row after TCRdb ran MiXCR on the 5' RACE reads. In the table there are about 95,000 distinct CDR3 sequences, approximately 8.5% of which are singletons. Specified time point: sample taken at primary tumor resection. The sequenced material consisted of unsorted whole RNA from tumor, nontumor lung or frozen PBMC. Untreated early-stage non-small cell lung cancer patients, over 55 in total, were the donors. Study-level findings and limits: Follow-up blood showed ubiquitous expanded tumor TCRs less than blood at resection did.

This clonotype was found many times. Its cognate antigen is unknown. Germline is not matched at one junction end, which may reflect a read error. The sample here was PBMCs, taken at surgery. This receptor was identified in a male donor with early-stage non-small cell lung cancer.

The CDR3 DNA reads as TGTGCCAGCAGCTTGGACAGGCAAGAGACCCAGTACTTC. It translates to CASSLDRQETQYF. The chain combines TRBV5-1 with TRBJ2-5, with 7 nucleotides matching TRBD1. This CDR3 contains 13 residues. Germline loops: CDR1 SGHRS, CDR2 YFSETQ. The variable domain in full, completed from reference TRBV5-1 and TRBJ2-5, reads KAGVTQTPRYLIKTRGQQVTLSCSPISGHRSVSWYQQTPGQGLQFLFEYFSETQRNKGNFPGRFSGRQFSNSRSEMNVSTLELGDSALYLCASSLDRQETQYFGPGTRLLVL.